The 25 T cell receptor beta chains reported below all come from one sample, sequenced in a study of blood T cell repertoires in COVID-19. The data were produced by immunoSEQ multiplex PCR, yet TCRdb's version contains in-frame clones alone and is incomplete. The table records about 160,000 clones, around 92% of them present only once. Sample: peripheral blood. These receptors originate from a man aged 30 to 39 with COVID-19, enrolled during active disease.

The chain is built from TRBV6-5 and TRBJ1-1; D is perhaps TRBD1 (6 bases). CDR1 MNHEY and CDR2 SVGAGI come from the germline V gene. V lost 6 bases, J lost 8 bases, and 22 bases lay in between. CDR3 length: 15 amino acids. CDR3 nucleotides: TGTGCCAGCAGCATGCAGGGAGGGGACATCAGGGAAGCTTTCTTT. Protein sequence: CASSMQGGDIREAFF.

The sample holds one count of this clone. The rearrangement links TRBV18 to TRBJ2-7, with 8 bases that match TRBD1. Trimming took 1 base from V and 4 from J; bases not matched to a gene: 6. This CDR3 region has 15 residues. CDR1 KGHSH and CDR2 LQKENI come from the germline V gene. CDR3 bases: TGTGCCAGCTCACCACGGACAGGGCGACCTTACGAGCAGTACTTC. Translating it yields CASSPRTGRPYEQYF.

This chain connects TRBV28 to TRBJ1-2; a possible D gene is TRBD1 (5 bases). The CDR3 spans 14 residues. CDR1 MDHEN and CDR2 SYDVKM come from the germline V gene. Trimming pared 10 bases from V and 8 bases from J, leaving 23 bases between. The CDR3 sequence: CATPGGGDYRGYTF. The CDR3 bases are TGTGCCACCCCGGGGGGAGGTGACTATCGGGGCTACACCTTC.

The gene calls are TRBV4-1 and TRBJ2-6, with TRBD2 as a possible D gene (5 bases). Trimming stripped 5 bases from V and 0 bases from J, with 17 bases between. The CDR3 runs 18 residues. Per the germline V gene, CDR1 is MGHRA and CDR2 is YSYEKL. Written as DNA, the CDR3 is TGCGCCAGCAGCTTGCGGGCCAACCCTGACTCTGGGGCCAACGTCCTGACTTTC. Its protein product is CASSLRANPDSGANVLTF.

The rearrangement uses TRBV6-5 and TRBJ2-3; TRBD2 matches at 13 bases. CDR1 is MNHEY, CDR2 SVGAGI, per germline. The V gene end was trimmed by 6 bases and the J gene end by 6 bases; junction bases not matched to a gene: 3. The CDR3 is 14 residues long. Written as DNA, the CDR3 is TGTGCCAGCAGGTCACTAGCGGGAGGGGATACGCAGTATTTT. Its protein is CASRSLAGGDTQYF.

The CDR3, as DNA: TGTGCCAGTAGTAGCCCGACAGGGTGGTCACCCCTCCACTTT. This codes for CASSSPTGWSPLHF. The rearrangement joins TRBV19 to TRBJ1-6; 7 nucleotides align to TRBD1. The germline V gene encodes CDR1 LNHDA and CDR2 SQIVND (reference sequence). V lost 4 bases and J lost 10; bases outside the gene matches: 7. The CDR3 runs to 14 residues.

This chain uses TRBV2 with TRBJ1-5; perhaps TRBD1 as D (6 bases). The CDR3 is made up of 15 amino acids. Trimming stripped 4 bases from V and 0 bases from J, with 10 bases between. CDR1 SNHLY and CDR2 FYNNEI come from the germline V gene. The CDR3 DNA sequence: TGTGCCAGCAGTGGACAGGCGTATAGCAATCAGCCCCAGCATTTT. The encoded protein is CASSGQAYSNQPQHF.

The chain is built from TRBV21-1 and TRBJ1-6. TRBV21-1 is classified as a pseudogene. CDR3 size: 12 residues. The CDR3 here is CASKPSNSPLHF. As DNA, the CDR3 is TGTGCCAGCAAGCCCTCCAATTCACCCCTCCACTTT.

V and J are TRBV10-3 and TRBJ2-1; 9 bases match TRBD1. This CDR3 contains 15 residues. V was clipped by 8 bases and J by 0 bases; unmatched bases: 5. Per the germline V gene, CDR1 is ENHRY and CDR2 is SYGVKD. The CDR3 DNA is TGTGCCATCTTGGGGACAGGGAGCTCCTACAATGAGCAGTTCTTC. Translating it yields CAILGTGSSYNEQFF.

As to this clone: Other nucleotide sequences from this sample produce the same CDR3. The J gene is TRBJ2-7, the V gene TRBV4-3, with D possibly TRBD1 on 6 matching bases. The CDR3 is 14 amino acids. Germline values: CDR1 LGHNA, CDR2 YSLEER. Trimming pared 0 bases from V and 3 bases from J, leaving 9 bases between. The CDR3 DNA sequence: TGCGCCAGCAGCCAAGATAGAGGGGGCTACGAGCAGTACTTC. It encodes CASSQDRGGYEQYF.

CDR3 in amino acids: CATSGARGNTEAFF. The CDR3 DNA follows: TGTGCCACCAGTGGTGCCAGGGGAAACACTGAAGCTTTCTTT. The rearrangement links TRBV24-1 to TRBJ1-1; D possibly corresponds to TRBD1 (6 bases). The CDR3 extends over 14 amino acids. Trimming cost V 5 bases and J 2 bases, with 11 bases left between them. CDR1 is KGHDR and CDR2 is SFDVKD in the germline V gene.

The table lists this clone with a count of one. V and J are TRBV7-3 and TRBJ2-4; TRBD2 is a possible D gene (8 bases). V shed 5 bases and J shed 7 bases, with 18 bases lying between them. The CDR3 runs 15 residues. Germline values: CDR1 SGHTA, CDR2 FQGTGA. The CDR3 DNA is TGTGCCAGCAGCCCAAAGGGACAGCGGGGGAACATTCAGTACTTC. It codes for CASSPKGQRGNIQYF. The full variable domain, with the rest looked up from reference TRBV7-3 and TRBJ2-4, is GAGVSQTPSNKVTEKGKYVELRCDPISGHTALYWYRQSLGQGPEFLIYFQGTGAADDSGLPNDRFFAVRPEGSVSTLKIQRTERGDSAVYLCASSPKGQRGNIQYFGAGTRLSVL.

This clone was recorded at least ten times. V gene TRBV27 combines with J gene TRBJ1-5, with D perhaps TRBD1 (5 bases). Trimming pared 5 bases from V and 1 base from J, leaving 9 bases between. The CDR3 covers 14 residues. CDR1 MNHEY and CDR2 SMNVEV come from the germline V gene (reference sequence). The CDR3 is CASSEDMSNQPQHF. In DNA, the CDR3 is TGTGCCAGCAGTGAGGACATGAGCAATCAGCCCCAGCATTTT.

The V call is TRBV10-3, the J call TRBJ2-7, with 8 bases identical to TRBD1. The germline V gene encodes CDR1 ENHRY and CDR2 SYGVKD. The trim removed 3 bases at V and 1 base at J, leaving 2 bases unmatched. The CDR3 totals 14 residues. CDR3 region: CAISEQGDSYEQYF. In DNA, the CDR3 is TGTGCCATCAGTGAACAGGGGGATTCCTACGAGCAGTACTTC.

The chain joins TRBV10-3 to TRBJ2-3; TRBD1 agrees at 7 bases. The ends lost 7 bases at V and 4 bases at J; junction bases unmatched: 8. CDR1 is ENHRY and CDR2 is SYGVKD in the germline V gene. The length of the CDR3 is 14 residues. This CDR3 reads CAINHRGEADTQYF. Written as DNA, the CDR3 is TGTGCCATCAATCACAGGGGAGAAGCAGATACGCAGTATTTT.

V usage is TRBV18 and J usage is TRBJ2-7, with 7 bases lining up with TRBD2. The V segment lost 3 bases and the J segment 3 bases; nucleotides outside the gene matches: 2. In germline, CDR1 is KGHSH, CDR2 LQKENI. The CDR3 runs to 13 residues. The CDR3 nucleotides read TGTGCCAGCTCACCTGGGGGGGGCTACGAGCAGTACTTC. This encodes CASSPGGGYEQYF.

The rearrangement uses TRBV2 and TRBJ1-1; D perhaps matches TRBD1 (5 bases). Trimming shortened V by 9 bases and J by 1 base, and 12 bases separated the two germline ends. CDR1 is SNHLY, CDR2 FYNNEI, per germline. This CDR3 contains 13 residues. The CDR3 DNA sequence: TGTGCCAGTCCGACAGCCCAGAACACTGAAGCTTTCTTT. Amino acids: CASPTAQNTEAFF. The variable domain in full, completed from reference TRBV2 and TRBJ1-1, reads EPEVTQTPSHQVTQMGQEVILRCVPISNHLYFYWYRQILGQKVEFLVSFYNNEISEKSEIFDDQFSVERPDGSNFTLKIRSTKLEDSAMYFCASPTAQNTEAFFGQGTRLTVV.

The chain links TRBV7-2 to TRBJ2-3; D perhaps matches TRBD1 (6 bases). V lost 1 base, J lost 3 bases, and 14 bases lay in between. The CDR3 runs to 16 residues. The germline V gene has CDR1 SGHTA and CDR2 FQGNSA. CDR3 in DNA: TGTGCCAGCAGCTTAGGTTTGGGGGCTGGGACAGATACGCAGTATTTT. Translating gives CASSLGLGAGTDTQYF.

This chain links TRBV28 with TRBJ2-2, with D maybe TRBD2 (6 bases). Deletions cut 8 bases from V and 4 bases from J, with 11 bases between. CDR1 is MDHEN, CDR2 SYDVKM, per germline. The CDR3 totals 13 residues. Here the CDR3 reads CASGSGGTGELFF. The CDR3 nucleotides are TGTGCCAGCGGATCCGGGGGCACCGGGGAGCTGTTTTTT. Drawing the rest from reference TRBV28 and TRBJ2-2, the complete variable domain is DVKVTQSSRYLVKRTGEKVFLECVQDMDHENMFWYRQDPGLGLRLIYFSYDVKMKEKGDIPEGYSVSREKKERFSLILESASTNQTSMYLCASGSGGTGELFFGEGSRLTVL.

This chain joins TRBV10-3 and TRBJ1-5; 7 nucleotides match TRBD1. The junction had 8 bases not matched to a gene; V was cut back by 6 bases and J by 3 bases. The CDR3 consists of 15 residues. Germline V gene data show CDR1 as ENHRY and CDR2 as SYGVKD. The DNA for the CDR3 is TGTGCCATCAGAGACGTTCAGGGGGACAATCAGCCCCAGCATTTT. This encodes CAIRDVQGDNQPQHF.

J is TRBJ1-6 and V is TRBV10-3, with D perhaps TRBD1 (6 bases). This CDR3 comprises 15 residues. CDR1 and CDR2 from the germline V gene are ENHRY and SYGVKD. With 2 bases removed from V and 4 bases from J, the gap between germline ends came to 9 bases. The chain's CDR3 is CAISETGPYNSPLHF. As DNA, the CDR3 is TGTGCCATCAGTGAGACAGGGCCATATAATTCACCCCTCCACTTT.

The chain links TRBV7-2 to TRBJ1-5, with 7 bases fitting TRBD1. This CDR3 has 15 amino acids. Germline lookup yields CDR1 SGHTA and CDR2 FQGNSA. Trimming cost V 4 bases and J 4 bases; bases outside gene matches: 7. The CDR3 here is CASSSMGTVNQPQHF. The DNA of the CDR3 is TGTGCCAGCAGCTCCATGGGGACAGTAAATCAGCCCCAGCATTTT.

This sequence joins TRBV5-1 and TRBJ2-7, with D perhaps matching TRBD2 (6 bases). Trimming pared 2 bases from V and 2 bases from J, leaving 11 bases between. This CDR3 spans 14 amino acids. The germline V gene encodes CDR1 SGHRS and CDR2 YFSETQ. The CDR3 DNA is TGCGCCAGCAGCTTAGCGGGCTGGACCTACGAGCAGTACTTC. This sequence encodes CASSLAGWTYEQYF.

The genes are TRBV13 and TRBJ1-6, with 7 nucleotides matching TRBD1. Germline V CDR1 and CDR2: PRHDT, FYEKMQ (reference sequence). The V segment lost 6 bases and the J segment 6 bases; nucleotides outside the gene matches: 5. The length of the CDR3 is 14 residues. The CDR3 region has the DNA TGTGCCAGCAGTAGGACAGGTCCTAATTCACCCCTCCACTTT. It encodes CASSRTGPNSPLHF.

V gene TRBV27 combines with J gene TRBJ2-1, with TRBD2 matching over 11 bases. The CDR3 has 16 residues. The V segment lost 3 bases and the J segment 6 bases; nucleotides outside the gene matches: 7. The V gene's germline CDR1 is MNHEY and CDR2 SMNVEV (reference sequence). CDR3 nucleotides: TGTGCCAGCAGTTTTGCACTAGCGGGAGTAGGCAATGAGCAGTTCTTC. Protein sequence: CASSFALAGVGNEQFF.